This T cell receptor beta chain comes out of a study of B cell selection in AIRE deficiency. Findings and limits, study-wide: Patient Tconv and Treg cells showed healthy-like TCRBV usage, CDR3 length, diversity.

Comments on this clone: Its specificity is unknown.

The regulatory T cell sort gate was CD4+CD25hiCD127low/negative. Under the authors' procedure: Pooled Tregs gave 50,000 to 60,000 patient and over 8.5x10^4 donor TCRbeta sequences. Sequenced by immunoSEQ multiplex PCR; TCRdb stores in-frame clones only, minus some. V and J calls and clone size come straight from that table; D and trimming were deduced from the DNA. The data contain tens of thousands of clones, around 90% of them seen just once; the ten biggest clones take up roughly 1.5%. The CDR3 has 13 residues. The germline V gene has CDR1 MNHNY and CDR2 SVGAGI (reference sequence). Trimming took 5 bases from V and 4 from J, leaving 11 bases between them.

V and J are TRBV6-6 and TRBJ1-2; tentatively, D is TRBD1 (6 bases). The material sequenced was CD4+CD25+ Tregs sorted from PBMCs. The TCR comes from a human donor in good health. The CDR3 nucleotides are TGTGCCAGCAGTCCAGGGGTCCCCTATGGCTACACCTTC. It specifies CASSPGVPYGYTF.